The 29 T cell receptor beta chains below come from one sample, sequenced in a study of cytomegalovirus exposure and HLA in healthy donors. The primer mix had 60 Vbeta and 13 Jbeta primers. TCRdb keeps only in-frame clones here, not all; method: immunoSEQ multiplex PCR. The table shows 90,000 to 140,000 clones, with about 69% occurring only once. The sequencing input was PBMCs. These receptors were obtained from a man aged 40-49 years in good health and CMV-seronegative.

The CDR3 loop is CASSVTGAYEQYF. DNA for the CDR3: TGTGCCAGCAGCGTAACGGGGGCCTACGAGCAGTACTTC. V gene TRBV6-5 combines with J gene TRBJ2-7, with D perhaps matching TRBD2 (6 bases). The CDR3 sequence is 13 residues long. The V gene lost 6 bases and the J gene lost 2 bases, with 11 bases spanning the gap. Looked up from germline, CDR1 is MNHEY and CDR2 is SVGAGI.

J is TRBJ1-5 and V is TRBV27; tentative D call: TRBD1 (5 bases). The CDR3 consists of 15 residues. The ends were cut back, 2 bases at V and 3 bases at J, with 11 bases in the middle. In germline, CDR1 is MNHEY, CDR2 SMNVEV (reference sequence). CDR3 in amino acids: CASSLGQGYNQPQHF. Written as DNA, the CDR3 is TGTGCCAGCAGTTTAGGGCAGGGCTACAATCAGCCCCAGCATTTT.

The V and J genes are TRBV7-9 and TRBJ2-7; D might be TRBD1 (5 bases). CDR1 is SEHNR and CDR2 is FQNEAQ in the germline V gene (reference sequence). V lost 1 base to trimming and J lost 5 bases, with 6 bases between them. The CDR3 length is 12 residues. CDR3 DNA sequence: TGTGCCAGCAGCTTAGTAGGGGACGAGCAGTACTTC. This sequence encodes CASSLVGDEQYF.

This chain's CDR3 is CASSYEWGTYEQYF. Written as DNA, the CDR3 is TGTGCCAGCAGTTACGAGTGGGGGACTTACGAGCAGTACTTC. The rearrangement uses TRBV6-5 and TRBJ2-7; D may be TRBD2 (6 bases). The CDR3 spans 14 residues. The germline V gene encodes CDR1 MNHEY and CDR2 SVGAGI. The V end lost 2 bases, the J end lost 4 bases, and 12 bases lay between the germline ends.

This clone was counted between two and nine times. This chain joins TRBV30 and TRBJ2-3, with TRBD2 identical over 10 bases. CDR3 length equals 15 residues. J was trimmed by 1 base and V by 4 bases; bases with no gene match: 5. Germline CDR1 GTSNPN, CDR2 SVGIG (reference sequence). The chain's CDR3 is CAWNRGTSGTDTQYF. DNA of the CDR3: TGTGCCTGGAACAGAGGGACTAGCGGCACAGATACGCAGTATTTT.

This clone was seen a few times. This chain joins TRBV6-5 and TRBJ2-5, with 7 bases that match TRBD1. Germline trimming cut 0 bases from V and 2 bases from J; bases unmatched to any gene: 0. CDR3 length: 14 amino acids. Per the germline V gene, CDR1 is MNHEY and CDR2 is SVGAGI. CDR3: CASSYSTGQETQYF. CDR3 coding DNA: TGTGCCAGCAGTTACTCGACAGGGCAAGAGACCCAGTACTTC.

The chain's CDR3 is CASGGVGYEQYF. CDR3 DNA: TGTGCCAGCGGGGGGGTGGGTTACGAGCAGTACTTC. The chain employs TRBV9 and TRBJ2-7, with 7 positions matching TRBD2. This CDR3 has 12 residues. Trimming took 7 bases from V and 4 from J; bases not matched to a gene: 5. Germline V gives CDR1 SGDLS, CDR2 YYNGEE.

This clone was seen only a few times. The J gene is TRBJ2-1, the V gene TRBV27, with TRBD2 as a possible D gene (5 bases). The germline V gene has CDR1 MNHEY and CDR2 SMNVEV (reference sequence). This CDR3 has 12 residues. V dropped 0 bases and J dropped 8 bases, with 5 bases sitting between them. CDR3 nucleotide sequence: TGTGCCAGCAGTTTATCCGGGGATGAGCAGTTCTTC. It yields the protein CASSLSGDEQFF.

This sequence joins TRBV10-1 and TRBJ2-7; the match to TRBD1 covers 8 bases. The germline gives CDR1 WNHNN, CDR2 SYGVQD (reference sequence). CDR3 length: 14 amino acids. V shed 9 bases, J shed 2 bases, and the junction held 9 bases outside the gene matches. In DNA, the CDR3 is TGCGCCAGACCAGGGACAGGAAATACCTACGAGCAGTACTTC. Encoded protein: CARPGTGNTYEQYF.

The chain employs TRBV9 and TRBJ1-1; D gene ambiguous. This CDR3 contains 15 residues. CDR1 is SGDLS, CDR2 YYNGEE, per germline. With 0 bases removed from V and 4 bases from J, the gap between germline ends came to 13 bases. CDR3 region: CASSVEEDWVTEAFF. The CDR3 DNA reads TGTGCCAGCAGCGTAGAGGAGGACTGGGTCACTGAAGCTTTCTTT.

This chain uses TRBV4-1 with TRBJ1-1; D not resolved. CDR3 length equals 14 residues. Germline values: CDR1 MGHRA, CDR2 YSYEKL. Deletions cut 0 bases from V and 2 bases from J, with 7 bases between. As DNA, the CDR3 is TGCGCCAGCAGCCAAGATCAGGATAACACTGAAGCTTTCTTT. Translation gives CASSQDQDNTEAFF.

This rearrangement joins TRBV30 to TRBJ2-7, with D possibly being TRBD2 (6 bases). The CDR3 runs to 16 residues. V was shortened by 2 bases and J by 3 bases, with 20 bases between the two germline ends. Looked up from germline, CDR1 is GTSNPN and CDR2 is SVGIG (reference sequence). The CDR3 sequence is CAWSLPSGTYRYEQYF. The CDR3 DNA reads TGTGCCTGGAGTCTCCCATCCGGGACTTACCGCTACGAGCAGTACTTC. Full variable domain (outside the CDR3, taken from reference TRBV30 and TRBJ2-7): SQTIHQWPATLVQPVGSPLSLECTVEGTSNPNLYWYRQAAGRGLQLLFYSVGIGQISSEVPQNLSASRPQDRQFILSSKKLLLSDSGFYLCAWSLPSGTYRYEQYFGPGTRLTVT.

The chain joins TRBV11-3 to TRBJ1-1; no clear D. V dropped 5 bases and J dropped 2 bases, with 12 bases sitting between them. In germline, CDR1 is SGHNT, CDR2 YENEEA. The CDR3 is made up of 14 amino acids. CDR3 amino acids: CASSERTGNTEAFF. The CDR3 region has the DNA TGTGCCAGCAGCGAAAGGACGGGAAACACTGAAGCTTTCTTT.

This clone occurred once. The V call is TRBV6-4, the J call TRBJ2-7; weak D call: TRBD1 (7 bases). This CDR3 is 15 amino acids long. Germline CDR1 is MRHNA and CDR2 is SNTAGT. With 5 bases removed from V and 3 bases from J, the gap between germline ends came to 17 bases. The CDR3 region is CASSKEGANFYEQYF. The CDR3 DNA is TGTGCCAGCAGTAAGGAGGGGGCAAACTTCTACGAGCAGTACTTC.

The chain uses TRBV7-9 and TRBJ2-5; 9 nucleotides agree with TRBD1. The J segment lost 5 bases and the V segment lost 5 bases, leaving 6 bases of the junction unmatched. The CDR3 totals 14 residues. Germline values: CDR1 SEHNR, CDR2 FQNEAQ (reference sequence). The CDR3 coding sequence is TGTGCCAGCAGCCTGGGGACAGGGCGGGAGACCCAGTACTTC. Its protein is CASSLGTGRETQYF.

The chain couples TRBV14 to TRBJ1-2; 9 bases match TRBD1. Germline V gene lookup returns CDR1 SGHDN and CDR2 FVKESK. The CDR3 sequence is 13 residues long. After removal of 6 bases from V and 5 bases from J, the junction contained 4 bases not matched to a gene. CDR3 in DNA: TGTGCCAGCAGTCTCGGGACAGGGTATGGCTACACCTTC. Translated: CASSLGTGYGYTF.

V and J are TRBV4-3 and TRBJ1-2; no clear D gene. CDR3 length: 15 residues. Germline V lookup: CDR1 LGHNA, CDR2 YSLEER. The ends were cut back, 0 bases at V and 0 bases at J, with 8 bases in the middle. The CDR3 nucleotides are TGCGCCAGCAGCCAAGATGCCGGAGCTAACTATGGCTACACCTTC. This translates into CASSQDAGANYGYTF.

J is TRBJ2-1 and V is TRBV27; D gene uncertain. V was trimmed by 6 bases and J by 6 bases, leaving 9 bases between them. Germline values: CDR1 MNHEY, CDR2 SMNVEV (reference sequence). The CDR3 covers 12 residues. The DNA for the CDR3 is TGTGCCAGCAGACCGCGTAGCAATGAGCAGTTCTTC. It is translated as CASRPRSNEQFF.

This clone was observed a handful of times. This chain connects TRBV6-1 to TRBJ2-6; D unresolved. The germline V gene encodes CDR1 MNHNS and CDR2 SASEGT. This CDR3 is built from 14 residues. The V end was cut by 10 bases, the J end by 2 bases, with 12 bases between. CDR3 sequence: CATPRVAGANVLTF. The CDR3 nucleotides are TGTGCCACCCCACGGGTGGCTGGGGCCAACGTCCTGACTTTC.

The chain has TRBV7-2 and TRBJ1-1; D gene unclear. Trimming cost V 2 bases and J 4 bases, with 8 bases left between them. Germline lookup yields CDR1 SGHTA and CDR2 FQGNSA. The CDR3 is 13 residues long. CDR3 coding DNA: TGTGCCAGCAGCTTAACGGGGATCACTGAAGCTTTCTTT. Protein sequence: CASSLTGITEAFF.

J is TRBJ1-1 and V is TRBV7-6; no reliable D call. CDR3 size: 13 residues. In germline, CDR1 is SGHVS, CDR2 FNYEAQ. With 6 bases removed from V and 1 base from J, the gap between germline ends came to 9 bases. The DNA of the CDR3 is TGTGCCAGCAGAGGACTGAAGAACACTGAAGCTTTCTTT. As protein: CASRGLKNTEAFF.

The chain links TRBV6-5 to TRBJ1-2; TRBD1 matches 9 bases. Germline CDR1 is MNHEY and CDR2 is SVGAGI. V lost 8 bases and J lost 0; bases outside the gene matches: 4. CDR3 length: 14 residues. The CDR3 loop reads CASAGTGTNYGYTF. The CDR3 DNA reads as TGTGCCAGCGCCGGGACAGGGACTAACTATGGCTACACCTTC.

The chain is built from TRBV6-1 and TRBJ1-5; no reliable D call. V lost 1 base and J 6 bases, leaving 10 bases between the germline ends. Germline lookup yields CDR1 MNHNS and CDR2 SASEGT. The CDR3 has 14 amino acids. The DNA for the CDR3 is TGTGCCAGCAGTGAAGGACTCCAAGGTCAGCCCCAGCATTTT. This gives the protein CASSEGLQGQPQHF.

The rearrangement links TRBV16 to TRBJ1-2; D perhaps matches TRBD1 (6 bases). Germline assignment: CDR1 KGHSY and CDR2 FQNENV. The CDR3 consists of 14 residues. V lost 5 bases and J lost 4, with 14 bases in between. The CDR3 loop reads CASSFQTGIYGYTF. DNA of the CDR3: TGTGCCAGCAGCTTCCAAACAGGGATCTATGGCTACACCTTC.

This chain uses TRBV28 with TRBJ1-3, with TRBD1 as a possible D gene (5 bases). V was cut by 10 bases and J by 0 bases, with 19 bases left in between. The germline V gene has CDR1 MDHEN and CDR2 SYDVKM. The CDR3 consists of 16 residues. The CDR3 here is CATTGFVRDSGNTIYF. CDR3 bases: TGTGCCACCACAGGCTTCGTGCGGGACTCTGGAAACACCATATATTTT.

The chain has TRBV7-5 and TRBJ2-2; the table calls TRBD1, which could not be checked here. TRBV7-5 is shown as a pseudogene. This CDR3 contains 17 residues. CDR3 region: CVRSLVGTGMGTGELFF. In nucleotides, the CDR3 is TGTGTCAGAAGCTTAGTCGGAACAGGGATGGGCACCGGGGAGCTGTTTTTT.

This clone was seen more than once but under ten times. The CDR3 DNA reads as TGCGCCAGCAGCTCCGCTCTCAGGGCAACTAATGAAAAACTGTTTTTT. This codes for CASSSALRATNEKLFF. This chain links TRBV5-1 with TRBJ1-4, with D perhaps matching TRBD1 (5 bases). The CDR3 loop spans 16 amino acids. The V gene lost 3 bases and the J gene lost 0 bases, with 12 bases spanning the gap. Germline V gene lookup returns CDR1 SGHRS and CDR2 YFSETQ.

V is TRBV7-2 and J is TRBJ2-7; D is uncertain. Germline CDR1 SGHTA, CDR2 FQGNSA. The CDR3 is 13 amino acids. Trimming took 3 bases from V and 5 from J, leaving 11 bases between them. The CDR3 loop reads CASSLGRRDEQYF. CDR3 DNA: TGTGCCAGCAGCTTGGGCCGTCGCGACGAGCAGTACTTC.

This clone was observed once. The chain couples TRBV29-1 to TRBJ2-5; 7 nucleotides match TRBD1. J lost 5 bases, V lost 4 bases, and 13 bases had no gene match. This CDR3 contains 15 residues. Germline V CDR1 and CDR2: SQVTM, ANQGSEA. CDR3 in DNA: TGCAGCGTTGGAACTCACGACAGGGCTGGGGAGACCCAGTACTTC. It specifies CSVGTHDRAGETQYF. Filled out from reference TRBV29-1 and TRBJ2-5, the complete variable domain reads SAVISQKPSRDICQRGTSLTIQCQVDSQVTMMFWYRQQPGQSLTLIATANQGSEATYESGFVIDKFPISRPNLTFSTLTVSNMSPEDSSIYLCSVGTHDRAGETQYFGPGTRLLVL.